A selection of T cell receptor beta chains follows, all from one sample in a study of blood T cells in healthy people across ages. TCRdb itself ran the 5' RACE reads through MiXCR, one entry per CDR3 protein. The sample has under 2,000,000 distinct CDR3 sequences, roughly 49% seen once. The sequencing input was blood. The receptors here all came from a woman in her thirties or forties in good health. CDR3s include the opening cysteine and the closing phenylalanine or tryptophan.

CASRITPGGGYGYTF TRBV6-4
CASLRRGQGNQPQHF TRBV6-2/TRBV6-3
CASSKRTCPITDTQYF TRBV21-1
CASSQDQLSNQPQHF TRBV4-1
CASSVSPLEQYF TRBV9
CASRDDTQYF TRBV28
CSASYMGEVGETQYF TRBV20-1
CASRQALAGDSYEQYF TRBV28
CASKRGASGENEQFF TRBV5-1
CASSRQGWEQFF TRBV5-1
CASSLGPFAGTQYF TRBV27
CASSIGQGKETQYF TRBV7-2
CASSYLGRGNTEAFF TRBV6-2/TRBV6-3
CASSEKGQGTYNEQFF TRBV6-1
CASSQPLRGGDSSYNEQFF TRBV7-9
CASSPGGTDNQPQHF TRBV12-3/TRBV12-4
CASSAQSGGAKDTQYF TRBV5-1
CATLTRGGQRETQYF TRBV6-5
CASTAYPDTQYF TRBV5-1
CASSVFQTGKATF TRBV9
CASSLLQGVTDTQYF TRBV12-3/TRBV12-4
CSVIGRGTEAFF TRBV29-1
CASSRTYPSYEQYF TRBV6-5
CASSLAGSVYEQYF TRBV5-1
CATSRDLTGLGGYTF TRBV15
CASSARRSGLVNSGANVLTF TRBV7-6
CASSPYPSGLTDTQYF TRBV12-3/TRBV12-4
CATSGPGTGVYEQYF TRBV24-1
CASSLGQDQQYF TRBV5-6
CASSLDPGVSYEQYF TRBV7-8
CSARGQPVYYNEQYF TRBV20-1
CASSRAGGFTYNEQFF TRBV6-4
CASRKQGGANEKLFF TRBV27
CASSARGYGYTF TRBV5-1
CASSSYGSTDTQYF TRBV7-9